This TCR beta chain emerged from a study of blood T cells in healthy people across ages. A second PCR of roughly 7 to 11 cycles used a sample-barcoded 5' primer and a J-beta primer mix. Carrying 12 random nucleotides, a template-switch adaptor labeled each individual cDNA molecule. TCRdb used MiXCR to reprocess the 5' RACE reads, holding one entry per CDR3 protein. Of 800,000 to 900,000 distinct CDR3 sequences listed, 62% are singletons. The amount of total RNA extracted per sample was at least 6 micrograms. The CDR3 sequence is 15 residues long. V dropped 6 bases and J dropped 10 bases, with 19 bases sitting between them. The germline V gene encodes CDR1 MRHNA and CDR2 SNTAGT.

The chain employs TRBV6-4 and TRBJ1-6; D not certain. This TCR was sampled from a man younger than 45 in good health. The sample consisted of blood. DNA of the CDR3: TGTGCCAGCAGCCGAGGCTCCGTGCCGGGCTCACCCCTCCACTTT. This sequence encodes CASSRGSVPGSPLHF.